Listed below are T cell receptor beta chains from one sample, sequenced in a study of T cells in Graves' hyperthyroidism and ophthalmopathy. MiXCR was run by TCRdb on the multiplex PCR reads, yielding one entry per CDR3 protein. This table has around 450,000 distinct CDR3 sequences, 15% to 17% appearing once. The sequenced sample consisted of blood. The receptors originated from a woman younger than 30 with Graves' hyperthyroidism. Each CDR3 is given with its conserved first and last residue. The D gene is left open where the match is weak. Clone size is shown for a subset of rows, as once, few, many or a class of expanded clone.

.	TRBV13	many	TRBJ2-7	TGTGCCAGCAGCAAACGGCGGGCGGACCGATCCTACGAGCAGTACTTC	CASSKRRADRSYEQYF
TRBD1	TRBV20-1	many	TRBJ1-2	TGCAGTGCTAGAGAACTATTAAGAAGAGAGGACAGGAACTATGGCTACACCTTC	CSARELLRREDRNYGYTF
.	TRBV11-2	many	TRBJ2-5	TGTGCCAGCAGCCCCCGCGGAGGGGGGAAAGAGACCCAGTACTTC	CASSPRGGGKETQYF
.	TRBV12-5	many	TRBJ2-7	TGTGCTAGTGGTTCCGGGAGACCGTTTCGGGAGCAGTACTTC	CASGSGRPFREQYF
.	TRBV7-9	.	TRBJ2-3	TGTGCCAGCAGCCTGCCTAAGGTCAGACCGGCAGATACGCAGTATTTT	CASSLPKVRPADTQYF
.	TRBV27	.	TRBJ1-4	TGTGCCAGCAGTTTTGGTGTCGGGGAGGCTAATGAAAAACTGTTTTTT	CASSFGVGEANEKLFF
.	TRBV27	many	TRBJ2-1	TGTGCCAGCAGTCACGCGCGGGGCGGTGAGCAGTTCTTC	CASSHARGGEQFF
TRBD1	TRBV5-1	.	TRBJ2-7	TGCGCCAGCAGCTCGGTACAGGGGTACGAGCAGTACTTC	CASSSVQGYEQYF
TRBD2	TRBV6-2/TRBV6-3	many	TRBJ2-1	TGTGCCAGCAGTTGGGGACTAGCAATCAATGAGCAGTTCTTC	CASSWGLAINEQFF
TRBD2	TRBV4-1	.	TRBJ2-2	TGCGCCAGCAGCCGAACCGGGACTAGCACCGGGGAGCTGTTTTTT	CASSRTGTSTGELFF
.	TRBV6-2/TRBV6-3	many	TRBJ2-5	TGTGCCAGCAGTTCCTTGACCTTGACAGGCGCGTGGATCTCGGGGACCCAGTACTTC	CASSSLTLTGAWISGTQYF
TRBD1	TRBV29-1	many	TRBJ2-3	TGCAGCGTTGAGTTTCGAGACAGGGGCACAGATACGCAGTATTTT	CSVEFRDRGTDTQYF
.	TRBV14	.	TRBJ2-1	TGTGCCAGCAGCCAAGGAACACGGCCCGAGCAGTTCTTC	CASSQGTRPEQFF
TRBD2	TRBV2	few	TRBJ2-7	TGTGCCAGCGGTGAAATGACTAGCGCCTACGAGCAGTACTTC	CASGEMTSAYEQYF
.	TRBV11-2	.	TRBJ2-6	TGTGCCAGCAGCTCCGTGGGGTTTAGCTCTGGGGCCAACGTCCTGACTTTC	CASSSVGFSSGANVLTF
.	TRBV4-2	few	TRBJ2-3	TGTGCCAGCAGCCCCCGTGTGGAGCTTTTCACAGATACGCAGTATTTT	CASSPRVELFTDTQYF
.	TRBV2	many	TRBJ1-2	TGTGCCAGCAGTGAACTCCGGGGGCGAGGAGGCTACACCTTC	CASSELRGRGGYTF
.	TRBV10-3	few	TRBJ2-1	TGTGCCATCAGTGAGTCTGTACAGGTTGACAATGAGCAGTTCTTC	CAISESVQVDNEQFF
.	TRBV5-6	.	TRBJ2-1	TGTGCCAGCAGCTTTCGGACTAACCAATACAATGAGCAGCTCTTC	CASSFRTNQYNEQLF
TRBD2	TRBV20-1	few	TRBJ2-1	TGCAGTGCTAGAGGAGTTAGCGGGAGCACTGAGCAGTTCTTC	CSARGVSGSTEQFF
TRBD2	TRBV5-1	.	TRBJ2-7	TGCGCCAGCAGCTTGCGTGCGGGGGGCTCCTACGAGCAGTACTTC	CASSLRAGGSYEQYF
.	TRBV2	many	TRBJ1-5	TGTGCCAGCAGTGAACCCAAAGGTAGCAATCAGCCCCAGCATTTT	CASSEPKGSNQPQHF
.	TRBV18	many	TRBJ1-1	TGTGCCAGCTCAGAAACCACAGGAGGGAACACTGAAGCTTTCTTT	CASSETTGGNTEAFF
TRBD2	TRBV3-1	once	TRBJ2-5	TGTGCCAGCAGCCCCAGAGCGGGGGGGCTAAGCGAGACCCAGTACTTC	CASSPRAGGLSETQYF
.	TRBV5-4	few	TRBJ1-1	TGTGCCAGCAGCTTGATGCAGAACACTGAAGCTTTCTTT	CASSLMQNTEAFF
TRBD1	TRBV29-1	many	TRBJ2-3	TGCAGCGTTATACGGGACAGGGGGCTAAGCACAGATACGCAGTATTTT	CSVIRDRGLSTDTQYF